The 13 T cell receptor beta chains in this list originate from one sample, sequenced in a study of blood T cell repertoires in COVID-19. Libraries were prepared by immunoSEQ multiplex PCR; TCRdb keeps only in-frame clonotypes and omits some of them. The sample holds some 270,000 clones, about 85% seen once. The sequenced sample consisted of PBMCs or T cells enriched from blood (not recorded which). The receptors here all came from a woman aged 50 to 60 who had been exposed to COVID-19.

Written as DNA, the CDR3 is TGTGCCAGCCATCGGACAGCAGATTCACCCCTCCACTTT. As protein: CASHRTADSPLHF. This chain connects TRBV2 to TRBJ1-6, with D perhaps TRBD1 (6 bases). V was trimmed by 8 bases and J by 8 bases, leaving 13 bases between them. The CDR3 runs 13 residues. Per the germline V gene, CDR1 is SNHLY and CDR2 is FYNNEI.

Worth noting for this clone: Other DNA sequences in the same sample also yield this CDR3. This chain uses TRBV9 with TRBJ1-1; D not certain. Looked up from germline, CDR1 is SGDLS and CDR2 is YYNGEE. Deletions cut 0 bases from V and 1 base from J, with 4 bases between. This CDR3 has 13 amino acids. The CDR3 reads CASSVAGNTEAFF. The CDR3 DNA reads as TGTGCCAGCAGCGTAGCAGGGAACACTGAAGCTTTCTTT.

The chain recombines TRBV30 with TRBJ2-3, with 11 bases lining up with TRBD2. The CDR3 has 15 amino acids. After removal of 2 bases from V and 6 bases from J, the junction contained 7 bases not matched to a gene. Germline V gene lookup returns CDR1 GTSNPN and CDR2 SVGIG (reference sequence). The CDR3 protein is CAWSTSGGPGDTQYF. The DNA for the CDR3 is TGTGCCTGGAGTACTAGCGGGGGCCCCGGGGATACGCAGTATTTT.

The chain has TRBV3-1 (or the pseudogene TRBV3-2) and TRBJ2-3; D perhaps matches TRBD1 (5 bases). Germline V gene sequence: CDR1 LGHDT, CDR2 YNNKEL (reference sequence). This CDR3 contains 15 residues. V lost 5 bases and J lost 4, with 16 bases in between. In DNA, the CDR3 is TGTGCCAGCAGCAGGGGTTACGCTGCGGCAGATACGCAGTATTTT. This codes for CASSRGYAAADTQYF.

This clone occurred once. This rearrangement joins TRBV28 to TRBJ1-5; maybe TRBD1 (6 bases). Germline CDR1 is MDHEN and CDR2 is SYDVKM. The CDR3 consists of 15 residues. Between the trimmed V and J ends, which lost 5 bases and 5 bases, there was a span of 16 bases. Written as DNA, the CDR3 is TGTGCCAGCAGTCAAAACGGGGCAGGGGATCAGCCCCAGCATTTT. This encodes CASSQNGAGDQPQHF.

V is TRBV9 and J is TRBJ1-5, with D possibly matching TRBD1 (6 bases). V was cut by 0 bases and J by 4 bases, with 11 bases left in between. Germline CDR1 reads SGDLS; CDR2 reads YYNGEE. The CDR3 is made up of 15 amino acids. The CDR3 DNA reads as TGTGCCAGCAGCGTAGGGGCAGGGGCTAATCAGCCCCAGCATTTT. Its protein is CASSVGAGANQPQHF.

The chain combines TRBV6-5 with TRBJ2-4, with 7 positions matching TRBD2. The CDR3 contains 16 residues. J was trimmed by 3 bases and V by 2 bases; bases with no gene match: 7. Germline V gives CDR1 MNHEY, CDR2 SVGAGI. The CDR3, as DNA: TGTGCCAGCAGTTACCTGGGGAGGGGCGGCAAAAACATTCAGTACTTC. Encoded protein: CASSYLGRGGKNIQYF.

This clone was seen a handful of times. The rearrangement joins TRBV29-1 to TRBJ2-1; 10 positions match TRBD2. Unmatched junction bases numbered 9, after V lost 6 bases and J lost 7 bases. The CDR3 is 14 residues long. Per the germline V gene, CDR1 is SQVTM and CDR2 is ANQGSEA. As DNA, the CDR3 is TGCAGCGTCCGCCCCCTACTAGCGGGGAATGAGCAGTTCTTC. Translation: CSVRPLLAGNEQFF.

Note on this clone: The identical CDR3 is also encoded by other nucleotide sequences in the sample. The chain joins TRBV28 to TRBJ2-1; no reliable D call. Germline CDR1 is MDHEN and CDR2 is SYDVKM. This CDR3 is built from 11 residues. V was clipped by 4 bases and J by 7 bases, with 5 bases between them. CDR3 sequence reads: CASSSFNEQFF. The DNA for the CDR3 is TGTGCCAGCAGTTCATTTAATGAGCAGTTCTTC.

The chain joins TRBV3-1 (or the pseudogene TRBV3-2) to TRBJ1-2; 9 nucleotides align to TRBD1. Germline trimming cut 4 bases from V and 4 bases from J; bases unmatched to any gene: 7. Germline lookup yields CDR1 LGHDT and CDR2 YNNKEL (reference sequence). The CDR3 contains 15 residues. In DNA form, the CDR3 reads TGTGCCAGCAGCCGACCGGGACAGGGACCCTATGGCTACACCTTC. The encoded protein is CASSRPGQGPYGYTF.

V gene TRBV5-4 combines with J gene TRBJ2-3; the D gene is possibly TRBD2 (6 bases). Per the germline V gene, CDR1 is SGHNT and CDR2 is YYREEE (reference sequence). Trimming left V 0 bases short and J 3 bases short, with 14 bases between. The CDR3 runs 16 residues. CDR3 residues: CASSLAAGLRTDTQYF. CDR3 nucleotides: TGTGCCAGCAGCTTGGCCGCGGGGTTGAGGACAGATACGCAGTATTTT.

The CDR3 nucleotides read TGCGCCAGCAGCTTGGAGCGACTAGCGGGGGTGAACAATGAGCAGTTCTTC. Residues: CASSLERLAGVNNEQFF. This chain joins TRBV5-1 and TRBJ2-1; 12 bases agree with TRBD2. Germline trimming cut 0 bases from V and 5 bases from J; bases unmatched to any gene: 6. This CDR3 is 17 amino acids long. Per germline, CDR1 SGHRS and CDR2 YFSETQ. The full variable domain, in which reference TRBV5-1 and TRBJ2-1 provide the parts outside the CDR3, is KAGVTQTPRYLIKTRGQQVTLSCSPISGHRSVSWYQQTPGQGLQFLFEYFSETQRNKGNFPGRFSGRQFSNSRSEMNVSTLELGDSALYLCASSLERLAGVNNEQFFGPGTRLTVL.

The V call is TRBV25-1, the J call TRBJ1-2; D unclear. The germline V and J ends were trimmed by 2 bases and 4 bases, with 5 bases remaining between them. The CDR3 consists of 12 residues. Germline V gene sequence: CDR1 MGHDK, CDR2 SYGVNS. CDR3 DNA: TGTGCCAGCAGTGAAGAGCTCTATGGCTACACCTTC. Amino acid sequence: CASSEELYGYTF.